One sample yielded the 13 T cell receptor beta chains listed below, sequenced in a study of blood T cell repertoires in COVID-19. The data were produced by immunoSEQ multiplex PCR, yet TCRdb's version contains in-frame clones alone and is incomplete. There are 230,000 or so clones in the sample; around nine tenths occur only once, and about 15% lies in the top ten. The sequenced sample was PBMCs or T cells enriched from blood (not recorded which). Source of these receptors: a woman aged 45 to 65 with acute COVID-19.

The chain employs TRBV4-1 and TRBJ2-1, with 8 bases fitting TRBD2. CDR1 is MGHRA, CDR2 YSYEKL, per germline. Trimming took 2 bases from V and 4 from J; bases not matched to a gene: 10. The length of the CDR3 is 17 residues. CDR3 sequence reads: CASSQPSRTSRYNEQFF. In DNA, the CDR3 is TGCGCCAGCAGCCAACCCTCGCGGACTAGCCGTTACAATGAGCAGTTCTTC.

As for this clone: The identical CDR3 is also encoded by other nucleotide sequences in the sample. The V call is TRBV19, the J call TRBJ2-1, with D possibly TRBD1 on 5 matching bases. Germline lookup yields CDR1 LNHDA and CDR2 SQIVND (reference sequence). The V gene lost 3 bases and the J gene lost 4 bases, with 13 bases spanning the gap. The CDR3 loop spans 15 amino acids. Here the CDR3 reads CASSIGGAGYNEQFF. The CDR3 DNA reads TGTGCCAGTAGTATCGGTGGGGCAGGGTACAATGAGCAGTTCTTC.

The chain combines TRBV7-8 with TRBJ1-3; D gene ambiguous. CDR3 length equals 15 residues. V was clipped by 5 bases and J by 2 bases, with 13 bases between them. The germline V gene has CDR1 SGHVS and CDR2 FQNEAQ. Written as DNA, the CDR3 is TGTGCCAGCAGCACTGCGGACTATACTGGAAACACCATATATTTT. Translating it yields CASSTADYTGNTIYF.

The chain is built from TRBV7-9 and TRBJ1-5; 9 positions agree with TRBD1. Trimming removed 5 bases from V and 6 bases from J; junction bases left unmatched: 5. Per germline, CDR1 SEHNR and CDR2 FQNEAQ (reference sequence). The CDR3 has 14 residues. The CDR3 protein is CASSATGGTQPQHF. CDR3 sequence (DNA): TGTGCCAGCAGCGCTACAGGGGGCACTCAGCCCCAGCATTTT.

V is TRBV27 and J is TRBJ2-1, with no clear D. This CDR3 is built from 12 residues. V lost 1 base and J lost 6, with 4 bases in between. In germline, CDR1 is MNHEY, CDR2 SMNVEV (reference sequence). CDR3 sequence reads: CASSLYGNEQFF. The CDR3 DNA follows: TGTGCCAGCAGTTTATACGGCAATGAGCAGTTCTTC.

The sample holds a few counts of this clone. The chain has TRBV5-1 and TRBJ2-7; 10 nucleotides match TRBD2. The germline CDR1 and CDR2 sequences are SGHRS and YFSETQ. Trimming removed 0 bases from V and 5 bases from J; junction bases left unmatched: 5. This CDR3 contains 15 residues. CDR3 region: CASSLAGTSEHEQYF. CDR3 bases: TGCGCCAGCAGCTTGGCCGGGACTAGCGAACACGAGCAGTACTTC.

This chain uses TRBV29-1 with TRBJ2-7; a possible D gene is TRBD1 (6 bases). The CDR3 is 14 amino acids. Trimming stripped 4 bases from V and 1 base from J, with 14 bases between. Germline CDR1 and CDR2: SQVTM and ANQGSEA. CDR3 amino acids: CSVVTGWVSYEQYF. The CDR3 nucleotides read TGCAGCGTTGTAACAGGGTGGGTTTCCTACGAGCAGTACTTC.

V usage is TRBV11-2 and J usage is TRBJ1-2, with a weak D call TRBD1 (6 bases). Germline loops: CDR1 SGHAT, CDR2 FQNNGV. CDR3 size: 15 residues. Trimming took off 1 base at V and 8 bases at J, with 17 bases between the two ends. Here the CDR3 reads CASSLARQEVKGYTF. As DNA, the CDR3 is TGTGCCAGCAGCTTAGCGCGACAGGAAGTAAAGGGCTACACCTTC. The whole variable domain, remainder taken from reference TRBV11-2 and TRBJ1-2, is EAGVAQSPRYKIIEKRQSVAFWCNPISGHATLYWYQQILGQGPKLLIQFQNNGVVDDSQLPKDRFSAERLKGVDSTLKIQPAKLEDSAVYLCASSLARQEVKGYTFGSGTRLTVV.

The J gene is TRBJ1-1, the V gene TRBV19, with 8 bases identical to TRBD1. V shed 2 bases and J 5 bases; nucleotides not matched to a gene: 7. The length of the CDR3 is 15 residues. Per germline, CDR1 LNHDA and CDR2 SQIVND (reference sequence). CDR3 amino acids: CASSIFQGAETEAFF. The CDR3 coding sequence is TGTGCCAGTAGTATATTTCAGGGGGCAGAGACTGAAGCTTTCTTT. Looking up the rest from reference TRBV19 and TRBJ1-1 gives the full variable domain: DGGITQSPKYLFRKEGQNVTLSCEQNLNHDAMYWYRQDPGQGLRLIYYSQIVNDFQKGDIAEGYSVSREKKESFPLTVTSAQKNPTAFYLCASSIFQGAETEAFFGQGTRLTVV.

This clone was counted once. This chain connects TRBV29-1 to TRBJ2-3, with 8 bases that match TRBD2. J was trimmed by 2 bases and V by 6 bases; bases with no gene match: 7. Germline lookup yields CDR1 SQVTM and CDR2 ANQGSEA. This CDR3 has 14 amino acids. CDR3: CSVAGLEFTDTQYF. CDR3 nucleotides: TGCAGCGTCGCGGGACTAGAGTTCACAGATACGCAGTATTTT.

The chain links TRBV21-1 to TRBJ1-3; the table's D call, TRBD1, has no DNA check behind it. TRBV21-1 corresponds to a pseudogene. The CDR3 covers 15 residues. Written as DNA, the CDR3 is TGTGCCAGCAGCAAAGCTGACAGTCCTGGAAACACCATATATTTT. Protein sequence: CASSKADSPGNTIYF.

The CDR3 is CASSVGTSGLTDTQYF. The DNA of the CDR3 is TGCGCCAGCAGTGTAGGAACTAGCGGCCTCACAGATACGCAGTATTTT. The rearrangement uses TRBV10-1 and TRBJ2-3; 8 nucleotides align to TRBD2. V was clipped by 4 bases and J by 2 bases; unmatched bases: 8. There are 16 residues in the CDR3. Germline V gene sequence: CDR1 WNHNN, CDR2 SYGVQD (reference sequence).

The chain is built from TRBV21-1 and TRBJ2-7; no check of the table's D call, TRBD2, against the DNA was made. TRBV21-1 is annotated as a pseudogene. The CDR3 runs 16 residues. CDR3 DNA: TGTGCCAGCAGCGGGGGGGGCAGGCCCCACTTTCACGAGCAGTACTTC. Amino acids: CASSGGGRPHFHEQYF.